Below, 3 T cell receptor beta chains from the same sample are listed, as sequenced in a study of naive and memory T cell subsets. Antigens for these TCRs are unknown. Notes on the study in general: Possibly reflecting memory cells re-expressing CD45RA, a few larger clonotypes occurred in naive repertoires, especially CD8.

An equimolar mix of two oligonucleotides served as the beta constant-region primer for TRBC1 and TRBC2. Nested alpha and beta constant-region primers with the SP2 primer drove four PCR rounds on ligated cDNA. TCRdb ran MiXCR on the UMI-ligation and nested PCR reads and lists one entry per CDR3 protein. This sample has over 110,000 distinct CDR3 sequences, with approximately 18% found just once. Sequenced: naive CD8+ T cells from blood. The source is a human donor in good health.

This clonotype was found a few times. The chain's CDR3 is CAWSVRNGNEQYF. DNA for the CDR3: TGTGCCTGGAGTGTACGCAACGGGAACGAGCAGTACTTC. V gene TRBV30 combines with J gene TRBJ2-7; maybe TRBD2 (5 bases). Trimming shortened V by 0 bases and J by 5 bases, and 11 bases separated the two germline ends. CDR1 and CDR2 from the germline V gene are GTSNPN and SVGIG (reference sequence). The CDR3 contains 13 residues.

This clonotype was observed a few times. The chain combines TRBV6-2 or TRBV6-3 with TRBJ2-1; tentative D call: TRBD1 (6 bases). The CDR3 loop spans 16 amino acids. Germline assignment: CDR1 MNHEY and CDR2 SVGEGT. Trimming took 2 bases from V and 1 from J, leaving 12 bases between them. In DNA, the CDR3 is TGTGCCAGCAGTTACGAAGGTCAGGGGTCCTACAATGAGCAGTTCTTC. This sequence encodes CASSYEGQGSYNEQFF.

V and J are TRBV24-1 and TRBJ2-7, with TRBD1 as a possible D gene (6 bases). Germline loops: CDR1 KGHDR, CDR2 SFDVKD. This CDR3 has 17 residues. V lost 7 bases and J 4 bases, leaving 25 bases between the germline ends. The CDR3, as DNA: TGTGCCACCAGCTTACTGACAGGCGATGACTCGAATTACGAGCAGTACTTC. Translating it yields CATSLLTGDDSNYEQYF.